The 18 T cell receptor beta chains below were found in one sample sequenced in a study of T cell clonality in common variable immunodeficiency. TCRdb's table, derived via immunoSEQ multiplex PCR, lists solely in-frame clones and lacks some. The sample yields about 52,000 clones, without any singletons. Input material: peripheral blood mononuclear cells. The receptor source for this set is a person aged 18 to 70 in good health.

This clone has just a few counts. The CDR3 end falls 3 residues outside the read, so it is completed with the germline J gene. This rearrangement joins TRBV7-2 to TRBJ1-2; D possibly corresponds to TRBD1 (5 bases). Germline V CDR1 and CDR2: SGHTA, FQGNSA. This CDR3 has 14 amino acids. CDR3 sequence: CASSFGGATYDYTF. The CDR3 bases that were read are TGTGCCAGCAGCTTTGGCGGGGCCACCTACGAC.

This clone was detected ten times or more. The read ends 3 residues shy of where the CDR3 ends; the end is completed using the germline J gene. The V gene is TRBV29-1, the J gene TRBJ2-7; tentative D call: TRBD1 (5 bases). Germline V gene lookup returns CDR1 SQVTM and CDR2 ANQGSEA. V was cut by 6 bases and J by 3 bases, with 15 bases left in between. The CDR3 covers 13 residues. CDR3: CSVLGHSRYEQYF. The part of the CDR3 DNA that was read is TGCAGCGTCCTTGGACACTCTCGCTACGAG.

This clone was observed many times. The missing CDR3 end, 3 residues past where the read stops, is filled in from the germline J gene. This sequence joins TRBV18 and TRBJ2-5, with a tentative D call TRBD2 (6 bases). There are 15 residues in the CDR3. Germline V gene data show CDR1 as KGHSH and CDR2 as LQKENI. V was cut by 4 bases and J by 2 bases, with 14 bases left in between. The CDR3 bases that were read are TGTGCCAGCTCACTTGGCGGGGCAGATCAAGAGACC. Its protein is CASSLGGADQET. The entire CDR3 protein is CASSLGGADQETQYF. The whole variable domain, remainder taken from reference TRBV18 and TRBJ2-5, is NAGVMQNPRHLVRRRGQEARLRCSPMKGHSHVYWYRQLPEEGLKFMVYLQKENIIDESGMPKERFSAEFPKEGPSILRIQQVVRGDSAAYFCASSLGGADQETQYFGPGTRLLVL.

This clone was picked up many times. The read comes to an end 3 residues before the CDR3 does, leaving the germline J gene to fill in the end. The chain recombines TRBV18 with TRBJ2-7; TRBD1 might be the D (5 bases). This CDR3 is built from 15 residues. The germline gives CDR1 KGHSH, CDR2 LQKENI. Trimming left V 4 bases short and J 5 bases short, with 18 bases between. CDR3 amino acids: CASSQLGQGGDEQYF. The sequenced part of the CDR3 DNA is TGTGCCAGCTCACAACTGGGTCAGGGTGGGGACGAG.

Of note for this clone: With the read ending 3 residues before the CDR3 end, the germline J gene is used to fill in that end. The rearrangement uses TRBV13 and TRBJ2-4, with D perhaps matching TRBD1 (6 bases). The CDR3 covers 14 residues. CDR1 is PRHDT and CDR2 is FYEKMQ in the germline V gene (reference sequence). CDR3 DNA, as far as it was read: TGTGCCAGCAGCTCTCTCGGACAGACGAACGGT. Translating gives CASSSLGQTNG. The complete CDR3 reads CASSSLGQTNGQYF.

This clone came up many times. The CDR3 end lies 3 residues beyond the end of the read and is filled in from the germline J gene. V is TRBV19 and J is TRBJ2-5; 8 bases map to TRBD2. The V and J ends lost 1 base and 2 bases, in that order; junction bases with no gene match: 6. The CDR3 sequence is 16 residues long. Germline V gene lookup returns CDR1 LNHDA and CDR2 SQIVND (reference sequence). The covered CDR3 bases are TGTGCCAGTAGTATAGTTCCAGCGGGAGAACAAGAGACC. It is translated as CASSIVPAGEQET. The complete CDR3 sequence is CASSIVPAGEQETQYF.

This clone was observed many times. The read ends 3 residues before the CDR3 terminus; that terminus is restored from the germline J gene. This chain joins TRBV29-1 and TRBJ1-2; 8 bases match TRBD1. Germline lookup yields CDR1 SQVTM and CDR2 ANQGSEA. V lost 5 bases, J lost 2 bases, and 10 bases stayed unmatched. This CDR3 is 15 amino acids long. The part of the CDR3 DNA that was read is TGCAGCGTTACCGTGACAGGGGTAACCAACTATGGC. Protein sequence: CSVTVTGVTNYG. The whole CDR3 region reads CSVTVTGVTNYGYTF.

Remarks on this clone: The read halts 3 residues ahead of the CDR3 end, with the missing end drawn from the germline J gene. V usage is TRBV11-2 and J usage is TRBJ2-7; TRBD1 agrees at 9 bases. This CDR3 is built from 15 residues. Germline assignment: CDR1 SGHAT and CDR2 FQNNGV. V dropped 5 bases and J dropped 5; count of bases not matched to a gene: 10. The covered CDR3 bases are TGTGCCAGCAGCCCATTACAGGGGGCGATTCACGAG. Translating it yields CASSPLQGAIHE. The CDR3 in its entirety is CASSPLQGAIHEQYF.

This clone was recorded a few times. The sequenced fragment ends 3 residues before the CDR3 boundary, so the rest is inferred from the germline J gene. The chain employs TRBV18 and TRBJ1-1; D is unclear. Germline values: CDR1 KGHSH, CDR2 LQKENI. The CDR3 contains 13 residues. The CDR3 region is CASSPTGIWEAFF. CDR3 bases read: TGTGCCAGCTCACCCACGGGGATTTGGGAA.

The table lists this clone with many counts. The CDR3 goes on 3 residues after the read ends, and that part is filled in from the germline J gene. This chain links TRBV19 with TRBJ2-7, with 8 bases fitting TRBD2. This CDR3 is 13 amino acids long. Trimming removed 8 bases from V and 4 bases from J; junction bases left unmatched: 7. The germline gives CDR1 LNHDA, CDR2 SQIVND (reference sequence). Here the CDR3 reads CASGRGGLYEQYF. The CDR3 DNA, read in part, is TGTGCCAGTGGACGGGGGGGGCTTTACGAG. Filled out from reference TRBV19 and TRBJ2-7, the complete variable domain reads DGGITQSPKYLFRKEGQNVTLSCEQNLNHDAMYWYRQDPGQGLRLIYYSQIVNDFQKGDIAEGYSVSREKKESFPLTVTSAQKNPTAFYLCASGRGGLYEQYFGPGTRLTVT.

A note on this clone: The read finishes 3 residues shy of the CDR3 end, and the germline J gene is used to complete it. V gene TRBV7-9 combines with J gene TRBJ2-3; D remains unclear. V lost 4 bases and J 1 base, leaving 9 bases between the germline ends. This CDR3 spans 14 amino acids. From germline, CDR1 is SEHNR and CDR2 FQNEAQ (reference sequence). CDR3: CASSSSTGTDTQYF. Incomplete CDR3 DNA: TGTGCCAGCAGCTCATCTACAGGCACAGATACG.

To note about this clone: The CDR3 goes on 3 residues after the read ends, and that part is filled in from the germline J gene. This sequence joins TRBV7-9 and TRBJ1-4; TRBD1 matches at 7 bases. Trimming removed 3 bases from V and 6 bases from J; junction bases left unmatched: 4. CDR1 SEHNR and CDR2 FQNEAQ come from the germline V gene (reference sequence). The CDR3 is 14 residues long. The CDR3 loop is CASSFDREDEKLFF. The sequenced part of the CDR3 DNA is TGTGCCAGCAGCTTCGACAGGGAGGATGAAAAA. Together with reference TRBV7-9 and TRBJ1-4, the CDR3 gives the full variable domain: DTGVSQNPRHKITKRGQNVTFRCDPISEHNRLYWYRQTLGQGPEFLTYFQNEAQLEKSRLLSDRFSAERPKGSFSTLEIQRTEQGDSAMYLCASSFDREDEKLFFGSGTQLSVL.

The CDR3 here is CASSYLTAYEQYF. CDR3 DNA (partial): TGTGCCAGCAGCTACCTTACAGCCTACGAG. This chain links TRBV5-8 with TRBJ2-7; D gene uncertain. The read terminates 3 residues before the CDR3 end, so the remaining end is supplied by the germline J gene. The CDR3 is made up of 13 amino acids. Germline-derived CDR1 and CDR2 are SGHTS and YDEGEE. V lost 3 bases, J lost 2 bases, and 9 bases lay in between.

This clone has just a few counts. The read ends 3 residues before the CDR3 terminus; that terminus is restored from the germline J gene. The rearrangement joins TRBV7-8 to TRBJ2-1; D perhaps matches TRBD1 (6 bases). Germline V gene sequence: CDR1 SGHVS, CDR2 FQNEAQ. V gave up 1 base and J gave up 4 bases, with 17 bases separating them. The CDR3 is 17 amino acids. The CDR3 loop reads CASSLVPDSPPYNEQFF. The sequenced part of the CDR3 DNA is TGTGCCAGCAGCTTAGTACCGGACAGCCCGCCGTACAATGAG.

This clone was observed at least ten times. The observed sequence ends 3 residues before the CDR3 terminus, with the missing tail filled in from the germline J gene. The genes are TRBV7-9 and TRBJ2-5, with D possibly called TRBD1 or TRBD2 (5 bases each). Per germline, CDR1 SEHNR and CDR2 FQNEAQ (reference sequence). The CDR3 is 12 residues long. V lost 5 bases and J lost 5, with 9 bases in between. Partial CDR3 DNA: TGTGCCAGCAGCCCCGAGGGGGAGACC. Protein: CASSPEGET. The CDR3 reads in full as CASSPEGETQYF.

Many counts were recorded for this clone. The read terminates 3 residues ahead of where the CDR3 ends, so the germline J gene completes it. The J gene is TRBJ2-1, the V gene TRBV19, with unresolved D. V was trimmed by 6 bases and J by 1 base, leaving 13 bases between them. The length of the CDR3 is 15 residues. The germline V gene encodes CDR1 LNHDA and CDR2 SQIVND (reference sequence). The CDR3 sequence is CASRPTPTSYNEQFF. Incomplete CDR3 DNA: TGTGCCAGTAGGCCGACTCCGACTTCCTACAATGAG.

This clone was counted between two and nine times. The read finishes 3 residues shy of the CDR3 end, and the germline J gene is used to complete it. The chain joins TRBV2 to TRBJ2-2; D is possibly TRBD1 (5 bases). CDR1 is SNHLY, CDR2 FYNNEI, per germline. The CDR3 is made up of 14 amino acids. The chain's CDR3 is CASTRGTTNEKLFF. Partial CDR3 DNA: TGTGCCAGCACTAGGGGAACAACTAATGAAAAG.

The sequenced part of the CDR3 DNA is TGTGCCAGCAGCCACCGTTTTCTAGATTCACCC. Translated: CASSHRFLDSP. The whole CDR3 protein reads CASSHRFLDSPLHF. V and J are TRBV11-1 and TRBJ1-6; D gene unclear. The read gets to within 3 residues of the CDR3 end, and the germline J gene fills in the rest. Germline-derived CDR1 and CDR2 are SGHAT and FQDESV (reference sequence). V shed 5 bases and J shed 8 bases, with 13 bases lying between them. This CDR3 spans 14 amino acids. The full variable domain, in which reference TRBV11-1 and TRBJ1-6 provide the parts outside the CDR3, is EAEVAQSPRYKITEKSQAVAFWCDPISGHATLYWYRQILGQGPELLVQFQDESVVDDSQLPKDRFSAERLKGVDSTLKIQPAELGDSAMYLCASSHRFLDSPLHFGNGTRLTVT.